The clone carrying this T cell receptor beta chain was observed many times. No antigen is known for it. TCRdb analysed the reads with MiXCR anew, one entry per CDR3 protein. The table shows approximately 70,000 distinct CDR3 sequences, with 20% to 25% occurring only once. Germline trimming cut 1 base from V and 7 bases from J; bases unmatched to any gene: 3. The CDR3 spans 15 residues. This sample is part of a study of T cell repertoires in cytomegalovirus infection. Study at large: Indicated by public TCR beta signatures were CMV infection and matching HLA type. Study-wide points: CMV-specific HLA-C-restricted TCR beta clonotypes dominated the ex vivo response.

The clonotype was recovered from a human donor in good health (CMV status not recorded). Some clones in this sample may be carry-over from other donors' samples. This chain links TRBV12-3 or TRBV12-4 with TRBJ2-1, with 11 bases lining up with TRBD2. The source material was PBMCs, sequenced either directly or after in vitro stimulation (not recorded which). The CDR3 DNA sequence: TGTGCCAGCAGTTTAGATAGCGGGAGGGGAAATGAGCAGTTCTTC. Translation: CASSLDSGRGNEQFF.